This T cell receptor beta chain came from a study of PD-1 blockade in classical Hodgkin lymphoma. General study findings and limits: Newly diagnosed patients were said to have less baseline TCR diversity than healthy donors did. The causes of the repertoire differences, possibly disease activity or prior therapy, remain undefined. Exclusion was the outcome for patients who began nivolumab under 1 year after ASCT.

All patients relapsed after autologous stem cell transplantation, and brentuximab vedotin exposure varied. Responses achieved at best were complete response, partial response or progressive disease. Comments on this clone: What it binds is not known.

CDR3 length: 14 residues. CDR1 and CDR2 from the germline V gene are LGHNA and YSLEER. V shed 1 base, J shed 8 bases, and the junction held 6 bases outside the gene matches. Measured with immunoSEQ multiplex PCR; TCRdb has only the in-frame clones, and not every one. The sample lists approximately 100,000 clones; around nine tenths were seen once. This TCR derives from a human donor with classical Hodgkin lymphoma. This chain joins TRBV4-3 and TRBJ1-2, with 8 bases that match TRBD1. The sample consisted of peripheral blood mononuclear cells (PBMCs), taken before the second cycle of nivolumab. CDR3: CASSQVPGGFGYTF. CDR3 in DNA: TGCGCCAGCAGCCAAGTTCCAGGGGGCTTCGGCTACACCTTC.